This T cell receptor beta chain was recorded in a study of blood T cell repertoires in COVID-19. The method was immunoSEQ multiplex PCR; TCRdb's version includes in-frame clones alone and lacks a portion of them. The profile shows about 160,000 clones, roughly four fifths of them singletons. This clone was detected once. Germline assignment: CDR1 SGDLS and CDR2 YYNGEE. V lost 3 bases and J lost 4; bases outside the gene matches: 6. CDR3 length: 15 amino acids. The TCR was taken from a man aged 55 to 69 with active or convalescent COVID-19. The sample taken for sequencing was peripheral blood. This chain joins TRBV9 and TRBJ2-2, with 7 bases matching TRBD2. For the CDR3, the DNA is TGTGCCAGCAGCGCTGGACTAGTACCCACCGGGGAGCTGTTTTTT. Translated, it gives CASSAGLVPTGELFF.